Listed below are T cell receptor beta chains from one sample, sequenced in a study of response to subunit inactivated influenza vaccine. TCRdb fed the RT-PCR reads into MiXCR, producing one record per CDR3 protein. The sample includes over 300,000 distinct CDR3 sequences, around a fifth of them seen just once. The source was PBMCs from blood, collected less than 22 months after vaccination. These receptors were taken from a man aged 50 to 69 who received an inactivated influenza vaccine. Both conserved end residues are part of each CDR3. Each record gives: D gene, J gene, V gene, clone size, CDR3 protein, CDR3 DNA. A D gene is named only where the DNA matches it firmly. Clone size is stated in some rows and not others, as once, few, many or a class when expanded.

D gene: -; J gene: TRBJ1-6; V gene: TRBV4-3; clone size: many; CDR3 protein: CASSQFGQGASPLHF; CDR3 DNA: TGCGCCAGCAGCCAATTCGGGCAGGGAGCATCACCCCTCCACTTT
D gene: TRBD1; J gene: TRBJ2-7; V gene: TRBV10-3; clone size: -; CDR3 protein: CAIKTGTGDHEQYF; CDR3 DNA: TGTGCCATCAAGACCGGGACAGGGGACCACGAGCAGTACTTC
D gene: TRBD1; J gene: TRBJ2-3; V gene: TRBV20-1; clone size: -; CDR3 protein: CSATTTGSVTDTQYF; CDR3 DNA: TGCAGTGCTACTACGACAGGGTCGGTCACAGATACGCAGTATTTT
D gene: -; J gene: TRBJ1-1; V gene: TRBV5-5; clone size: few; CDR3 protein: CASSKLGQNTEAFF; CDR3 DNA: TGTGCCAGCAGCAAACTGGGACAGAACACTGAAGCTTTCTTT
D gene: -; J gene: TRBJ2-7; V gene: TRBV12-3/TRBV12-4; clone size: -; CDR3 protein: CASSLNTLGQYF; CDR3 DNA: TGTGCCAGCAGTTTGAACACCTTGGGGCAGTACTTC
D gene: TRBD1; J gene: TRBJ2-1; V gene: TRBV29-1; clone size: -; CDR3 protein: CSTDGTGGPLSSYNEQFF; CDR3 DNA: TGCAGCACCGACGGGACAGGGGGTCCCTTAAGCTCCTACAATGAGCAGTTCTTC
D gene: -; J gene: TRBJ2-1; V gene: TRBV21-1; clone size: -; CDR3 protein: CASSKVGTSDSYNEQFF; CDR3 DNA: TGTGCCAGCAGCAAAGTGGGGACCAGTGACTCCTACAATGAGCAGTTCTTC
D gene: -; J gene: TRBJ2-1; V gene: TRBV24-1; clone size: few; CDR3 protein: CATSDLSGNEQFF; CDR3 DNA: TGTGCCACCAGTGATTTGTCAGGGAATGAGCAGTTCTTC
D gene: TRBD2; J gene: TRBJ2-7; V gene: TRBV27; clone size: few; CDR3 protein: CASSSPREGTYEQYF; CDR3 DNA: TGTGCCAGCAGTTCCCCACGGGAGGGGACCTACGAGCAGTACTTC
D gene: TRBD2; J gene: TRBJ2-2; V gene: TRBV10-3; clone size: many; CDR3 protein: CAISAPVGLADTGELFF; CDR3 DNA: TGTGCCATCAGTGCCCCGGTGGGACTAGCGGACACCGGGGAGCTGTTTTTT
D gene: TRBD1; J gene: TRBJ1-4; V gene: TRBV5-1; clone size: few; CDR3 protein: CASSSDRGNEKLFF; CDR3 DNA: TGCGCCAGCAGTTCGGACAGGGGAAATGAAAAACTGTTTTTT
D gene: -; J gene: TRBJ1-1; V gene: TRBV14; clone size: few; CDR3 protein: CASSVGRGTEAFF; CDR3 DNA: TGTGCCAGCAGCGTGGGGCGAGGCACTGAAGCTTTCTTT